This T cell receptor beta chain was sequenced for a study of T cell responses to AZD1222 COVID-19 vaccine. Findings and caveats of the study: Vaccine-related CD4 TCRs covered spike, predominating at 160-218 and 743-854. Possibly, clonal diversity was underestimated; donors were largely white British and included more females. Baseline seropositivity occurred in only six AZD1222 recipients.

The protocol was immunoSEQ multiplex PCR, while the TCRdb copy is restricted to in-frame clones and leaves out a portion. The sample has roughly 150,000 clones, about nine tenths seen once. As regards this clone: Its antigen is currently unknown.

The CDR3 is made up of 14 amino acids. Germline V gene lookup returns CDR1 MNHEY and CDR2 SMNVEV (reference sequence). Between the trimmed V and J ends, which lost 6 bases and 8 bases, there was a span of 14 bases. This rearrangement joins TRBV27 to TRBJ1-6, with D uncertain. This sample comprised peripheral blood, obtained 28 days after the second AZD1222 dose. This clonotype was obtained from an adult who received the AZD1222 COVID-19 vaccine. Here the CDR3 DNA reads TGTGCCAGCAGACGGTTTCTTCGGGATTCACCCCTCCACTTT. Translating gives CASRRFLRDSPLHF.